The entry that follows covers one T cell receptor (beta chain) sequence. Antigen unknown. The CDR3 has 14 amino acids. Germline V gives CDR1 SGDLS, CDR2 YYNGEE. The ends lost 2 bases at V and 4 bases at J; junction bases unmatched: 4. These data belong to a study of brain T cells in children with intractable seizures. Measured with immunoSEQ multiplex PCR; TCRdb has only the in-frame clones, and not every one. The sample yields about 320,000 clones, over 90% seen once. Time point denoted: blood from clinic visit 5 months post-surgery; TSC patient then seizure free. The sequenced cases were selected for having the highest brain T cell transcript signatures. Pre-surgery treatment included at least one anti-epileptic drug. Whole-study findings and limits: Viral specificity was inferred only from CDR3 similarity; HCMV serostatus was unknown. Pre-surgery blood may have been undersampled, hiding some clones.

The sequence derives from a boy in the first two years of life with tuberous sclerosis and intractable seizures. J is TRBJ2-5 and V is TRBV9, with TRBD2 matching 8 bases. The sample here was peripheral blood, taken about 5 months after surgery. CDR3 coding DNA: TGTGCCAGCAGCGTTGGGACTAGTCGAGAGACCCAGTACTTC. Protein: CASSVGTSRETQYF. Together with reference TRBV9 and TRBJ2-5, the CDR3 gives the full variable domain: DSGVTQTPKHLITATGQRVTLRCSPRSGDLSVYWYQQSLDQGLQFLIQYYNGEERAKGNILERFSAQQFPDLHSELNLSSLELGDSALYFCASSVGTSRETQYFGPGTRLLVL.